A selection of T cell receptor beta chains follows, all from one sample in a study of identical twins. TCRdb recomputed calls from the 5' RACE reads with MiXCR, one row per CDR3 protein. The repertoire has some 500,000 distinct CDR3 sequences, roughly 21% of them found once; the top ten carry about 0.91%. These data also featured in a second study, about T cells expressing NK-cell markers.

Input material: CD4+ T cells sorted from blood. These receptors all come from a woman between 18 and 29 years old in good health. Each CDR3 is given with its conserved first and last residue. The order of the fields is V gene, J gene, D gene, clone size, CDR3 protein, CDR3 DNA. D genes are given only for firm matches. Rows give clone size only sometimes, using once, few, many, or a class for an expanded clone.

>TRBV18|TRBJ1-1|-|few
CASSASVRGSTEAFF
TGTGCCAGCTCAGCATCCGTTCGAGGGTCCACTGAAGCTTTCTTT
>TRBV5-1|TRBJ2-7|-|many
CASWDLISYEQYF
TGCGCCAGCTGGGACTTGATCTCCTACGAGCAGTACTTC
>TRBV7-3|TRBJ2-5|-|-
CASSLGWGRVEETQYF
TGTGCCAGCAGCTTGGGGTGGGGCAGGGTAGAGGAGACCCAGTACTTC
>TRBV12-3/TRBV12-4|TRBJ2-7|-|few
CASSFLSGPSSYEQYF
TGTGCCAGCAGCTTCCTGAGCGGGCCTAGCTCCTACGAGCAGTACTTC
>TRBV12-3/TRBV12-4|TRBJ1-1|-|-
CASSSYTWGYGDTEAFF
TGTGCCAGCAGTTCTTACACCTGGGGCTATGGGGACACTGAAGCTTTCTTT
>TRBV20-1|TRBJ2-7|TRBD2|-
CSSKRGVGDEQYF
TGCAGTTCCAAGCGGGGGGTTGGTGACGAGCAGTACTTC
>TRBV5-1|TRBJ1-1|-|-
CASSLGRQGTEAFF
TGCGCCAGCAGCTTAGGCAGGCAGGGAACTGAAGCTTTCTTT
>TRBV4-3|TRBJ1-1|TRBD1|-
CASSQDQQGAWMNTEAFF
TGCGCCAGCAGCCAAGATCAGCAGGGGGCCTGGATGAACACTGAAGCTTTCTTT
>TRBV12-5|TRBJ2-5|-|-
CASGRPETQYF
TGTGCTAGTGGCCGCCCGGAGACCCAGTACTTC
>TRBV19|TRBJ1-1|-|many
CASSNAMGLTEAFF
TGTGCCAGTAGTAATGCGATGGGGTTAACTGAAGCTTTCTTT
>TRBV20-1|TRBJ1-2|-|few
CSVQKWTNYGYTF
TGCAGTGTCCAAAAGTGGACTAACTATGGCTACACCTTC
>TRBV6-5|TRBJ1-5|-|few
CASSYRGENQPQHF
TGTGCCAGCAGTTACCGGGGGGAAAATCAGCCCCAGCATTTT
>TRBV10-3|TRBJ2-7|-|-
CAITGTGSEQYF
TGTGCCATCACCGGAACAGGGTCCGAGCAGTACTTC
>TRBV5-6|TRBJ2-4|-|-
CASSLGGAGGNIQYF
TGTGCCAGCAGCTTAGGTGGGGCTGGCGGAAACATTCAGTACTTC
>TRBV5-6|TRBJ2-7|-|-
CASSLVGGTGVSYEQYF
TGTGCCAGCAGCTTGGTCGGGGGGACAGGAGTATCCTACGAGCAGTACTTC
>TRBV5-1|TRBJ2-1|-|few
CASSLDTGSREQFF
TGCGCCAGCAGCTTGGATACCGGGAGCAGGGAGCAGTTCTTC
>TRBV29-1|TRBJ2-7|TRBD1|-
CSVKGTGVSYEQYF
TGCAGCGTGAAGGGGACAGGGGTTTCCTACGAGCAGTACTTC
>TRBV7-2|TRBJ2-1|-|-
CASSLPSAGRGEQFF
TGTGCCAGCAGCTTACCTTCGGCAGGCCGCGGTGAGCAGTTCTTC
>TRBV20-1|TRBJ1-2|-|few
CSARMGLNYGYTF
TGCAGTGCTAGAATGGGGCTTAACTATGGCTACACCTTC
>TRBV20-1|TRBJ1-1|-|few
CSARDLRDRDTEAFF
TGCAGTGCTAGAGATTTAAGGGACCGCGACACTGAAGCTTTCTTT
>TRBV7-9|TRBJ2-7|-|once
CASSYKGYEQYF
TGTGCCAGCAGCTACAAGGGCTACGAGCAGTACTTC
>TRBV7-9|TRBJ1-2|TRBD1|-
CASSRTGTGFYGYTF
TGTGCCAGCAGCCGAACCGGGACAGGGTTTTATGGCTACACCTTC
>TRBV10-3|TRBJ1-1|TRBD1|-
CAISESGQGGSEAFF
TGTGCCATCAGTGAGTCGGGACAGGGAGGATCTGAAGCTTTCTTT
>TRBV10-3|TRBJ2-7|-|many
CAISEASYEQYF
TGTGCCATCAGTGAGGCATCCTACGAGCAGTACTTC
>TRBV20-1|TRBJ2-1|-|-
CSAPRGDEQFF
TGCAGTGCCCCCCGTGGCGATGAGCAGTTCTTC
>TRBV24-1|TRBJ2-3|TRBD2|-
CATSERLAACTDTQYF
TGTGCCACCAGTGAGCGACTAGCGGCCTGCACAGATACGCAGTATTTT
>TRBV6-5|TRBJ1-5|-|few
CASSTTYTGRQPQHF
TGTGCCAGCAGTACTACCTATACAGGTAGGCAGCCCCAGCATTTT
>TRBV15|TRBJ1-1|-|-
CATSRDGNTEAFF
TGTGCCACCAGTAGAGACGGGAACACTGAAGCTTTCTTT
>TRBV6-2/TRBV6-3|TRBJ2-1|TRBD2|-
CASSYARLAGGNEQFF
TGTGCCAGCAGTTACGCCCGACTAGCGGGAGGAAATGAGCAGTTCTTC
>TRBV28|TRBJ1-2|-|once
CASGRERGYGYTF
TGTGCCAGCGGTCGCGAGCGGGGCTATGGCTACACCTTC
>TRBV7-2|TRBJ2-7|TRBD2|-
CASSFRREIEQYF
TGTGCCAGCAGCTTTAGGCGGGAGATCGAGCAGTACTTC
>TRBV20-1|TRBJ1-4|-|-
CSARDGRNEKLFF
TGCAGTGCAAGGGACGGGAGGAATGAAAAACTGTTTTTT
>TRBV6-5|TRBJ2-3|TRBD1|-
CASSYRGHADTQYF
TGTGCCAGCAGTTACAGGGGGCACGCAGATACGCAGTATTTT
>TRBV20-1|TRBJ2-5|TRBD1|few
CSVRQGAQETQYF
TGCAGTGTAAGACAGGGGGCACAAGAGACCCAGTACTTC
>TRBV6-1|TRBJ1-5|-|-
CASRSTGYSNQPQHF
TGTGCCAGCAGGTCAACAGGCTATAGCAATCAGCCCCAGCATTTT
>TRBV10-3|TRBJ1-1|-|-
CATNPHGGTFMNTEAFF
TGTGCCACGAACCCACACGGGGGGACCTTCATGAACACTGAAGCTTTCTTT
>TRBV7-9|TRBJ2-1|-|-
CASSFGGPPAEQFF
TGTGCCAGCAGCTTCGGGGGCCCCCCCGCTGAGCAGTTCTTC
>TRBV6-5|TRBJ2-7|-|-
CASSYGLGSGISYKQYF
TGTGCCAGCAGTTACGGCTTGGGGTCAGGAATCTCCTACAAGCAGTACTTC
>TRBV18|TRBJ2-5|-|-
CASSPLAGRRETQYF
TGTGCCAGCTCACCTCTTGCCGGCAGGCGGGAGACCCAGTACTTC
>TRBV12-3/TRBV12-4|TRBJ1-1|-|many
CASSAYPGDTEAFF
TGTGCCAGCAGCGCTTACCCCGGGGACACTGAAGCTTTCTTT
>TRBV5-1|TRBJ2-3|-|few
CASSPGHGGTDTQYF
TGCGCCAGCAGCCCCGGACACGGCGGGACAGATACGCAGTATTTT
>TRBV5-1|TRBJ2-7|TRBD2|many
CASSLVSGGLPLSYEQYF
TGCGCCAGCAGCTTGGTCTCGGGGGGACTGCCCCTATCCTACGAGCAGTACTTC
>TRBV4-2|TRBJ2-4|-|many
CASSPQTGIGVTKNIQYF
TGTGCCAGCAGCCCTCAAACAGGGATTGGAGTAACCAAAAACATTCAGTACTTC
>TRBV20-1|TRBJ2-1|TRBD2|many
CSAYLAGESNEQFF
TGCAGTGCTTACCTAGCGGGAGAGAGCAATGAGCAGTTCTTC
>TRBV6-5|TRBJ2-4|TRBD2|few
CASSYQVAGGPVAKNIQYF
TGTGCCAGCAGTTACCAAGTAGCGGGGGGGCCTGTGGCCAAAAACATTCAGTACTTC
>TRBV13|TRBJ2-1|TRBD2|-
CASSTKLIAGTYYNEQFF
TGTGCCAGCAGCACAAAACTAATAGCGGGAACATACTACAATGAGCAGTTCTTC
>TRBV10-1|TRBJ2-1|TRBD2|-
CASSVLAGHSYNEQFF
TGCGCCAGCAGTGTTCTAGCGGGGCACTCCTACAATGAGCAGTTCTTC
>TRBV19|TRBJ2-5|-|few
CASGHGTQYF
TGTGCCAGTGGCCACGGGACCCAGTACTTC
>TRBV29-1|TRBJ1-1|-|-
CSVGLGGIDTEAFF
TGCAGCGTCGGCCTCGGGGGGATTGACACTGAAGCTTTCTTT
>TRBV10-1|TRBJ2-1|TRBD1|-
CASSARGQEQFF
TGCGCCAGCAGTGCTAGGGGGCAAGAGCAGTTCTTC